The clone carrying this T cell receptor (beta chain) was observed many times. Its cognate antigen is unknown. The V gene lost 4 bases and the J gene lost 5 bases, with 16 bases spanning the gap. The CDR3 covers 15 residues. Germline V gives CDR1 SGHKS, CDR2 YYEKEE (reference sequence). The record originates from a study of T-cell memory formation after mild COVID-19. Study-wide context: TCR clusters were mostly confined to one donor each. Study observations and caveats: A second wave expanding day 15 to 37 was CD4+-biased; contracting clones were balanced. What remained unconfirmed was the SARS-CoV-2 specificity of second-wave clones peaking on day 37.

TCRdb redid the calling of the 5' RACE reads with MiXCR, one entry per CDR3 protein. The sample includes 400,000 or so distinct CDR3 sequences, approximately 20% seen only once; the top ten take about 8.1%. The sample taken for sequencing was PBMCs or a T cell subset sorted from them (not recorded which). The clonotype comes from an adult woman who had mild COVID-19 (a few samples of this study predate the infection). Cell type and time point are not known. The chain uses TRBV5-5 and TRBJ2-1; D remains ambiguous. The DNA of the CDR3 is TGTGCCAGCAGCCGCTTGGTCATAGGAGACAATGAGCAGTTCTTC. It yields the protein CASSRLVIGDNEQFF.